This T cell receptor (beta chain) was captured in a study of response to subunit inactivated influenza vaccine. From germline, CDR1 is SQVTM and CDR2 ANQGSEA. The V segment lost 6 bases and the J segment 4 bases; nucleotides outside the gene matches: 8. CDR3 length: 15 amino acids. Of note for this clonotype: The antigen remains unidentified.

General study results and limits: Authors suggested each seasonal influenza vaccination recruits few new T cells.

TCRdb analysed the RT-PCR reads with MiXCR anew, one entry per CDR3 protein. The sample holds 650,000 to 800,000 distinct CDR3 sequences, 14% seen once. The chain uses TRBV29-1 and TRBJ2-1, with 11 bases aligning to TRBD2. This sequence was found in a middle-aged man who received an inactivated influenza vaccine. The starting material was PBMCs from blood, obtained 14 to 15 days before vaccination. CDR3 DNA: TGCAGCGTGGTACTACTAGCGGGGGAATACAATGAGCAGTTCTTC. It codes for CSVVLLAGEYNEQFF.